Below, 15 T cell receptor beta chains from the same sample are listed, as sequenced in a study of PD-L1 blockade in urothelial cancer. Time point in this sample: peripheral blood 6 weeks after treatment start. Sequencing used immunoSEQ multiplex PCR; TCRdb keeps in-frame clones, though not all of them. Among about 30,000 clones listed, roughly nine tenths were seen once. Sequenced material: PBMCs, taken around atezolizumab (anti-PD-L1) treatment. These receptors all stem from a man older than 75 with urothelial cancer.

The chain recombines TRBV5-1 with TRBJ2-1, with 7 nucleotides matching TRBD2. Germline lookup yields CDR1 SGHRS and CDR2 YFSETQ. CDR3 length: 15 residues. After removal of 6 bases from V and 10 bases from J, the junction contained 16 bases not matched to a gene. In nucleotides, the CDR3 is TGCGCCAGCACCCCAGGAGTTGCGGGAGTGGGCGAGCAGTTCTTC. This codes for CASTPGVAGVGEQFF. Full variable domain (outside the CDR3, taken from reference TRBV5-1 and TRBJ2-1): KAGVTQTPRYLIKTRGQQVTLSCSPISGHRSVSWYQQTPGQGLQFLFEYFSETQRNKGNFPGRFSGRQFSNSRSEMNVSTLELGDSALYLCASTPGVAGVGEQFFGPGTRLTVL.

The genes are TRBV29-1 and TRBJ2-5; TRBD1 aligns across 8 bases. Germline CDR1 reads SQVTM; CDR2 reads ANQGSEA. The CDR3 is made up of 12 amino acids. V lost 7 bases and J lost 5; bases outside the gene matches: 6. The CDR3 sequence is CSADRGGETQYF. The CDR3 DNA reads TGCAGCGCAGACAGGGGCGGGGAGACCCAGTACTTC.

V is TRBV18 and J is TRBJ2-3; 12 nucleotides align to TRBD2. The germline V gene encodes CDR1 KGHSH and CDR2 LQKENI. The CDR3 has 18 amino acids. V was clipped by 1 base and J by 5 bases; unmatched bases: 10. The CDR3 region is CASSPRSLAGGPLDTQYF. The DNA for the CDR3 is TGTGCCAGCTCACCACGGTCCCTAGCGGGAGGGCCATTAGATACGCAGTATTTT.

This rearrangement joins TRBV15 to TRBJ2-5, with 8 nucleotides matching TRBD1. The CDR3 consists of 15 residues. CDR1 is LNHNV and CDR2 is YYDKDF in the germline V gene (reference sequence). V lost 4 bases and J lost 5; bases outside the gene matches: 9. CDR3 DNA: TGTGCCACCAGCAAGGGAGACAGGGGAGGCGAGACCCAGTACTTC. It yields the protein CATSKGDRGGETQYF.

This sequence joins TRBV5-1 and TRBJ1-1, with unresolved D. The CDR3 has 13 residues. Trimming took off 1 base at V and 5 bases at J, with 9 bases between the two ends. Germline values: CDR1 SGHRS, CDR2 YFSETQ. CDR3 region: CASSLLPGTEAFF. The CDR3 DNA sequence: TGCGCCAGCAGCTTGTTACCCGGGACTGAAGCTTTCTTT.

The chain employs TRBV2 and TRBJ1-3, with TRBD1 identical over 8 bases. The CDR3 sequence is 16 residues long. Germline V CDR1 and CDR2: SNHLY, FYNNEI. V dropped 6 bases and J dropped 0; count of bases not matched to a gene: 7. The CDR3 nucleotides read TGTGCCAGCAGAGACCGAACAGGGGGCTCTGGAAACACCATATATTTT. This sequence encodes CASRDRTGGSGNTIYF.

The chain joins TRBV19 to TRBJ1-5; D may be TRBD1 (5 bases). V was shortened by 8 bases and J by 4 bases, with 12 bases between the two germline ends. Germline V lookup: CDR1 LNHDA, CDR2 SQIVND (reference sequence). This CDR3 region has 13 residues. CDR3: CASGAGGNQPQHF. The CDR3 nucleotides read TGTGCCAGTGGCGCGGGGGGAAATCAGCCCCAGCATTTT.

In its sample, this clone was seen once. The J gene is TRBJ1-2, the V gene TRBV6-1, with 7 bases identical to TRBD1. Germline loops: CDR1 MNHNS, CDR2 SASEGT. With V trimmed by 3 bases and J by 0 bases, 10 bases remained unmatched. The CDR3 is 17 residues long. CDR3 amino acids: CASSDRDRVNANYGYTF. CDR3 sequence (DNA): TGTGCCAGCAGTGACCGAGACAGGGTGAATGCTAACTATGGCTACACCTTC.

CDR3 in amino acids: CASSLDRGFDLAGANVLTF. In DNA, the CDR3 is TGTGCCAGCAGTTTAGACAGGGGTTTTGATCTGGCTGGGGCCAACGTCCTGACTTTC. The genes are TRBV28 and TRBJ2-6, with 8 positions matching TRBD1. The CDR3 covers 19 residues. CDR1 and CDR2 from the germline V gene are MDHEN and SYDVKM. V lost 2 bases to trimming and J lost 2 bases; unmatched junction nucleotides: 11.

CDR3 nucleotides: TGTGCCAGCAGTTTATCGGACAGGAGCTACGAGCAGTACTTC. Protein product: CASSLSDRSYEQYF. V is TRBV27 and J is TRBJ2-7; 7 bases agree with TRBD1. This CDR3 region has 14 residues. Germline V gene data show CDR1 as MNHEY and CDR2 as SMNVEV (reference sequence). The J segment lost 3 bases and the V segment lost 0 bases, leaving 2 bases of the junction unmatched.

CDR3 amino acids: CASRGTSRETQYF. As DNA, the CDR3 is TGTGCCAGCAGGGGGACTAGTAGGGAGACCCAGTACTTC. The rearrangement joins TRBV6-5 to TRBJ2-5; 8 bases are a match to TRBD2. Germline loops: CDR1 MNHEY, CDR2 SVGAGI. This CDR3 has 13 amino acids. J gave up 5 bases and V 6 bases, and 5 bases lay outside the gene matches.

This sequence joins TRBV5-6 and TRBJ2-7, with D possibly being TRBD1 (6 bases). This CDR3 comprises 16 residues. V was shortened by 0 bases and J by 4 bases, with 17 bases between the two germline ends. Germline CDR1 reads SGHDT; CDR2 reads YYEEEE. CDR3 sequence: CASSLGQGTLAYEQYF. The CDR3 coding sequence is TGTGCCAGCAGCTTGGGCCAGGGGACGCTGGCATACGAGCAGTACTTC.

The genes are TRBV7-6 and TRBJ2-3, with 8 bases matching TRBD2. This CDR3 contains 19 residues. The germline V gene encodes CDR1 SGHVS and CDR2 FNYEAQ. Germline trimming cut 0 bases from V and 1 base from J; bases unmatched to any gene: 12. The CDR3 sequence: CASSLARPSGRIRTDTQYF. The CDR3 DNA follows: TGTGCCAGCAGCTTAGCTCGGCCTAGCGGGCGGATTCGCACAGATACGCAGTATTTT.

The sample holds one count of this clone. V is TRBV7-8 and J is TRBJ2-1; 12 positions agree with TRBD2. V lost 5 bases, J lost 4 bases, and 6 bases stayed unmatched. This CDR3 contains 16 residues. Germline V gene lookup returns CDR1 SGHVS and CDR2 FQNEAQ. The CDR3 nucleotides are TGTGCCAGCAGCCCAGCCGGGACTAGCGGGTACAATGAGCAGTTCTTC. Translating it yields CASSPAGTSGYNEQFF.

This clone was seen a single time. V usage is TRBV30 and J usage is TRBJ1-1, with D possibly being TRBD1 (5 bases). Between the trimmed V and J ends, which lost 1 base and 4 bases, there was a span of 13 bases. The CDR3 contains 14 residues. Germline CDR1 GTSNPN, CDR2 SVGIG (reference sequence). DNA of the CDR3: TGTGCCTGGAGTGGACAGACTTCGGGCACTGAAGCTTTCTTT. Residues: CAWSGQTSGTEAFF.